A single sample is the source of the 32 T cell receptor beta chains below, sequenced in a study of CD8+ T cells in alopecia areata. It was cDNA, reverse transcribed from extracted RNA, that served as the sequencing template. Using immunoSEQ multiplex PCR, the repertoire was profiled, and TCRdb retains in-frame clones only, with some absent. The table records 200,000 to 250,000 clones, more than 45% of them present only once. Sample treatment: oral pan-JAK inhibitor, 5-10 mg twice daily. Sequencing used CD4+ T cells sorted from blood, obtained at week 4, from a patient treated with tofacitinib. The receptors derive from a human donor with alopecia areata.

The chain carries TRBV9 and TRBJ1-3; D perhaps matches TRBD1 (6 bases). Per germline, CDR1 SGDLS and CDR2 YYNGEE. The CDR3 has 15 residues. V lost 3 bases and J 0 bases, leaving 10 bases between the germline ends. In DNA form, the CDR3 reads TGTGCCAGCAGCGAGAGGGGGGTCTCTGGAAACACCATATATTTT. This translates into CASSERGVSGNTIYF.

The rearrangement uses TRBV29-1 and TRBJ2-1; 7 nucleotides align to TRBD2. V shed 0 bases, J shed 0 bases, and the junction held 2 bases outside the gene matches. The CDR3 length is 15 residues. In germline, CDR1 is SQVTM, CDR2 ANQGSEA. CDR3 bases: TGCAGCGTTGAAGAGAGCGGGGTCTCCTACAATGAGCAGTTCTTC. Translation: CSVEESGVSYNEQFF.

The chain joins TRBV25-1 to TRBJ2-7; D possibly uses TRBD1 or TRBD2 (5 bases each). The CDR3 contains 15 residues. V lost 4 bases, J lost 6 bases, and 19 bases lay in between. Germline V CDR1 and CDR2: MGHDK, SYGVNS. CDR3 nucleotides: TGTGCCAGCAGTGCCTACACAGGAGGATTAGGCGAGCAGTACTTC. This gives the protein CASSAYTGGLGEQYF.

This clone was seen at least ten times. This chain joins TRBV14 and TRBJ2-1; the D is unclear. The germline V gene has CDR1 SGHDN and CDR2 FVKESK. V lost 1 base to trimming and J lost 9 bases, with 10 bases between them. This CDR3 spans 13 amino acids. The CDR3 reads CASSQGEVGEQFF. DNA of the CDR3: TGTGCCAGCAGCCAAGGCGAAGTAGGTGAGCAGTTCTTC. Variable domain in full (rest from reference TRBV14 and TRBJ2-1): EAGVTQFPSHSVIEKGQTVTLRCDPISGHDNLYWYRRVMGKEIKFLLHFVKESKQDESGMPNNRFLAERTGGTYSTLKVQPAELEDSGVYFCASSQGEVGEQFFGPGTRLTVL.

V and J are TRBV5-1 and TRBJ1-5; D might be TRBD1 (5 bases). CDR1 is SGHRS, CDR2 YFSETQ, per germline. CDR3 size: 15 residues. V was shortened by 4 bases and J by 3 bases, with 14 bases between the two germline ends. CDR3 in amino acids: CASSPGGGSNQPQHF. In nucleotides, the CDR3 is TGCGCCAGCAGCCCCGGGGGTGGTTCCAATCAGCCCCAGCATTTT.

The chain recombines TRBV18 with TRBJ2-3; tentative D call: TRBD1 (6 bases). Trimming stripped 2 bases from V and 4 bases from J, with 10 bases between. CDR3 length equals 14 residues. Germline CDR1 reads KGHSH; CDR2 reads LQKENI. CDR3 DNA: TGTGCCAGCTCACCAGGGGGCAACTCAGATACGCAGTATTTT. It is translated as CASSPGGNSDTQYF. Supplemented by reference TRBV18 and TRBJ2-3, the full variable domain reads NAGVMQNPRHLVRRRGQEARLRCSPMKGHSHVYWYRQLPEEGLKFMVYLQKENIIDESGMPKERFSAEFPKEGPSILRIQQVVRGDSAAYFCASSPGGNSDTQYFGPGTRLTVL.

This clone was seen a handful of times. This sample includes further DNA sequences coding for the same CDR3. The CDR3 loop reads CASMEVNEKLFF. The CDR3 region has the DNA TGTGCCAGCATGGAGGTTAATGAAAAACTGTTTTTT. V usage is TRBV2 and J usage is TRBJ1-4, with D hard to call. Germline CDR1 reads SNHLY; CDR2 reads FYNNEI. The CDR3 has 12 amino acids. Trimming shortened V by 7 bases and J by 4 bases, and 7 bases separated the two germline ends.

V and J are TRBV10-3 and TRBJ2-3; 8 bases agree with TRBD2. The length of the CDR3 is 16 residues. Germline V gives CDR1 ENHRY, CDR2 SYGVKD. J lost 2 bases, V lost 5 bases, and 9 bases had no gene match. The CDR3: CAISNIAGTNTDTQYF. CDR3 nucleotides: TGTGCCATCAGTAACATAGCGGGAACCAACACAGATACGCAGTATTTT.

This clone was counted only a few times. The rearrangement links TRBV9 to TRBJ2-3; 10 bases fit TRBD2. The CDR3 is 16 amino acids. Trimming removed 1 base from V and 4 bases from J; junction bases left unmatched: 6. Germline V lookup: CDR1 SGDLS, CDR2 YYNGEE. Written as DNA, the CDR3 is TGTGCCAGCAGCGTAAGCGGGGGGGCCTCTTCAGATACGCAGTATTTT. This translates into CASSVSGGASSDTQYF.

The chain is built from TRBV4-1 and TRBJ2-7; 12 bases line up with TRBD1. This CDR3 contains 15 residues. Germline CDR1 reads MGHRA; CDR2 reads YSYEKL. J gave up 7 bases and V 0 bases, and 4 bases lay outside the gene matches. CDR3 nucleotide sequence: TGCGCCAGCAGCCAAGATGGGGACAGGGGGCGTGAGCAGTACTTC. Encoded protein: CASSQDGDRGREQYF.

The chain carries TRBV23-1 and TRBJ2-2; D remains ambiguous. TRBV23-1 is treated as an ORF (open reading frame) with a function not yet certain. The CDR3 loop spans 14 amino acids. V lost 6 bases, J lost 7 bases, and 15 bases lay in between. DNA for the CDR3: TGCGCCAGCAGCGGACCAGCATGGGGCGGGGAGCTGTTTTTT. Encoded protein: CASSGPAWGGELFF.

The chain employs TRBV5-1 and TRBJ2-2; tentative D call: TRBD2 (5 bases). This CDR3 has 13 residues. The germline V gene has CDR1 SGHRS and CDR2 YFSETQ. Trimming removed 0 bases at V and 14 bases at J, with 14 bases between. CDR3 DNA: TGCGCCAGCAGCTTGGAGGTCATGGGAGAACTGTTTTTT. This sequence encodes CASSLEVMGELFF.

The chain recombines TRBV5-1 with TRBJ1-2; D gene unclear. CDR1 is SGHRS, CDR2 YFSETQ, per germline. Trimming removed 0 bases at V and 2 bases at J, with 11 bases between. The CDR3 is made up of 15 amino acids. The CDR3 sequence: CASSLAYGQNYGYTF. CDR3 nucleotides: TGCGCCAGCAGCTTGGCTTACGGGCAGAACTATGGCTACACCTTC.

The DNA of the CDR3 is TGTGCCAGCAGCTTAGAAGGTCGGGGGCGGTTGAACTCACCCCTCCACTTT. Its protein is CASSLEGRGRLNSPLHF. The chain combines TRBV11-2 with TRBJ1-6; D perhaps matches TRBD1 (6 bases). The CDR3 consists of 17 residues. V shed 0 bases and J shed 10 bases, with 19 bases lying between them. The germline gives CDR1 SGHAT, CDR2 FQNNGV.

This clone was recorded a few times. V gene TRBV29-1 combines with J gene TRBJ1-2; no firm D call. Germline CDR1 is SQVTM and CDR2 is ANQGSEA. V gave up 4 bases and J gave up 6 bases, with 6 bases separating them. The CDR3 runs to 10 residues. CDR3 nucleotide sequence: TGCAGCGTTGCTATGGATGGCTACACCTTC. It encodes CSVAMDGYTF.

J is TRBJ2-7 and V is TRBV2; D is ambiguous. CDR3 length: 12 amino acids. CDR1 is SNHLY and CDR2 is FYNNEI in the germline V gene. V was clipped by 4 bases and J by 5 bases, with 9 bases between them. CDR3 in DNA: TGTGCCAGCAGTGGAAGTGTCCACGAGCAGTACTTC. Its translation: CASSGSVHEQYF.

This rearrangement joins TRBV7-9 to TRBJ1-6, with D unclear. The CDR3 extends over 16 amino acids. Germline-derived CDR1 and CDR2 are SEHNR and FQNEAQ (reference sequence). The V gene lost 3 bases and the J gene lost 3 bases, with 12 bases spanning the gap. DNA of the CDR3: TGTGCCAGCAGCTTGAGCTTAGGTGGCTATAATTCACCCCTCCACTTT. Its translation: CASSLSLGGYNSPLHF.

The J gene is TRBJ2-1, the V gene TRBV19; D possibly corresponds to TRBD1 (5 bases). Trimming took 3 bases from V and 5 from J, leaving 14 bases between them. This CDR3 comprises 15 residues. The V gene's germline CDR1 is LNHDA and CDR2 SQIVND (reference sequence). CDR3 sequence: CASSIQGQVNNEQFF. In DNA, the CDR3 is TGTGCCAGTAGTATCCAGGGTCAAGTGAACAATGAGCAGTTCTTC.

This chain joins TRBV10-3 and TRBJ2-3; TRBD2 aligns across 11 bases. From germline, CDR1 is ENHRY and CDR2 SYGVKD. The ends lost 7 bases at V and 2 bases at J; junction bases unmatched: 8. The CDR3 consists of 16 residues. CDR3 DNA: TGTGCCATCAATGACGGACTAGCGGGCCACACAGATACGCAGTATTTT. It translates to CAINDGLAGHTDTQYF.

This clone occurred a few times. CDR3 bases: TGTGCCAGCAGCTTGGGACTAGCGGGGGGCCGACCCTACGAGCAGTACTTC. Protein product: CASSLGLAGGRPYEQYF. The chain joins TRBV5-4 to TRBJ2-7; 13 bases are a match to TRBD2. Germline trimming cut 0 bases from V and 2 bases from J; bases unmatched to any gene: 5. Germline V gene sequence: CDR1 SGHNT, CDR2 YYREEE (reference sequence). The CDR3 consists of 17 residues.

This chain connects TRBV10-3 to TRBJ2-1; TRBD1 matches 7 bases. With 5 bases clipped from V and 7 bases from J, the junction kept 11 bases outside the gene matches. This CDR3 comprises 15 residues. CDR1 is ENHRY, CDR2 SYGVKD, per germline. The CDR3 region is CAISTGEAERNEQFF. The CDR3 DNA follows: TGTGCCATCAGTACAGGGGAAGCCGAGCGGAATGAGCAGTTCTTC.

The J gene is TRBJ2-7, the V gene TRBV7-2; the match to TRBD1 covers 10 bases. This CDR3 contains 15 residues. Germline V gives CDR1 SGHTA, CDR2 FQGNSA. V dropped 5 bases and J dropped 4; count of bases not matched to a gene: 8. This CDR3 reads CASSPDRGRSYEQYF. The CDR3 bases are TGTGCCAGCAGCCCAGACAGGGGGCGGTCATACGAGCAGTACTTC.

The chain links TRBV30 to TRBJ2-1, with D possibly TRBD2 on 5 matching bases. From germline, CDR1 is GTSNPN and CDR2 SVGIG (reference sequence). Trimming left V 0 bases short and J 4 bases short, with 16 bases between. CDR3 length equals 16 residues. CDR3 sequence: CAWSVPLRARYNEQFF. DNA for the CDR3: TGTGCCTGGAGTGTACCTCTGCGGGCTCGATACAATGAGCAGTTCTTC.

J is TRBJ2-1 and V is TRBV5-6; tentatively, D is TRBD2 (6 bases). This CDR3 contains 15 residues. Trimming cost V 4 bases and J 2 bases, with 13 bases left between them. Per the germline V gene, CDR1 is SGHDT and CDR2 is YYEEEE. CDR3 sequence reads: CASSGDSKTYNEQFF. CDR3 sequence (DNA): TGTGCCAGCAGCGGGGACTCAAAGACCTACAATGAGCAGTTCTTC.

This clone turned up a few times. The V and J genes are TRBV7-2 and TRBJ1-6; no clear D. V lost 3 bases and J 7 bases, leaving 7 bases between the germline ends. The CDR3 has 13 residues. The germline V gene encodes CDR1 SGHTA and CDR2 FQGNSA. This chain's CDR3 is CASSFGGNSPLHF. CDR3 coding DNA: TGTGCCAGCAGCTTCGGAGGGAATTCACCCCTCCACTTT.

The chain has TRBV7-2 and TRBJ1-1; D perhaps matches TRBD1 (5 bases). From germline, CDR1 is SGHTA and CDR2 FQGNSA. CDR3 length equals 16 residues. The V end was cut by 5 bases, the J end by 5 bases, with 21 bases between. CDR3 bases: TGTGCCAGCAGCGCAGGTGCAGGGCTGACTGATACTGAAGCTTTCTTT. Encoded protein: CASSAGAGLTDTEAFF.

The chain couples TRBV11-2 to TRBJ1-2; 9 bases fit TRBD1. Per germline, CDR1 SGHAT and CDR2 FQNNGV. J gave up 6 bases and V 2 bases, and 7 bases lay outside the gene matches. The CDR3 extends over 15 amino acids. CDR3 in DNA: TGTGCCAGCAGCTTAACGGGGGACAGGGACCATGGCTACACCTTC. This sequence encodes CASSLTGDRDHGYTF.

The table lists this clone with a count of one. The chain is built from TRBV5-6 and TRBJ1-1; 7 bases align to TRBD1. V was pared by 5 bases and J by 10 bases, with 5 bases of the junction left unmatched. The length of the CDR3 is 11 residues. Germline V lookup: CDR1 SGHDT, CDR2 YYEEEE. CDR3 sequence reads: CASSRDRAAFF. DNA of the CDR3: TGTGCCAGCAGTAGAGACAGGGCAGCTTTCTTT.

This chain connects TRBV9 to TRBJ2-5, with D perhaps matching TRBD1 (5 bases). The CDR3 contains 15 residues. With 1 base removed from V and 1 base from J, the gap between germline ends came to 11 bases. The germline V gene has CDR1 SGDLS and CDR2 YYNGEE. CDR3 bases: TGTGCCAGCAGCGTATCACCTGACAGCCAAGAGACCCAGTACTTC. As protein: CASSVSPDSQETQYF.

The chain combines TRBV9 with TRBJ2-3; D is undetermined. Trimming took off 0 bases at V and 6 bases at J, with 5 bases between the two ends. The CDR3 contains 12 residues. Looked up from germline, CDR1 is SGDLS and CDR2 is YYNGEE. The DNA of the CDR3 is TGTGCCAGCAGCGTAGGGTTGGATACGCAGTATTTT. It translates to CASSVGLDTQYF.

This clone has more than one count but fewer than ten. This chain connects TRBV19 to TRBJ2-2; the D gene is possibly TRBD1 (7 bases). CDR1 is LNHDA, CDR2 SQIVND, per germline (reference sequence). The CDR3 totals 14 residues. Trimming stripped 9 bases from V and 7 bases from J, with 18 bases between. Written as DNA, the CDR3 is TGTGCCAGGGTACAGGGGAGGCCCCTCGGGGAGCTGTTTTTT. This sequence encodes CARVQGRPLGELFF.

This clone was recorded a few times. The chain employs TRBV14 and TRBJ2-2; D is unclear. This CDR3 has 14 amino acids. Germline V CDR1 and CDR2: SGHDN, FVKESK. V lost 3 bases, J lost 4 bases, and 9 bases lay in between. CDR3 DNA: TGTGCCAGCAGCCATGACACATTCACCGGGGAGCTGTTTTTT. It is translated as CASSHDTFTGELFF.